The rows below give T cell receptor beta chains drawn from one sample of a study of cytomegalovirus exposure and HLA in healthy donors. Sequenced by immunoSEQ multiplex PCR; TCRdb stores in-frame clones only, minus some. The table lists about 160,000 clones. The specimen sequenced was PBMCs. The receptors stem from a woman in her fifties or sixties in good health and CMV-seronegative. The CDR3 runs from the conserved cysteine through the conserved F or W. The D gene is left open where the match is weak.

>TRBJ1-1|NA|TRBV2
CASSDQGPSTEAFF
TGTGCCAGCAGTGACCAGGGGCCAAGCACTGAAGCTTTCTTT
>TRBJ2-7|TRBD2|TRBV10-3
CAISPGSGGALGSYEQYF
TGTGCCATCAGCCCAGGTAGCGGGGGGGCCTTAGGTTCCTACGAGCAGTACTTC
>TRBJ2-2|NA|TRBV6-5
CASIQRGTGELFF
TGTGCCAGCATCCAACGGGGAACCGGGGAGCTGTTTTTT
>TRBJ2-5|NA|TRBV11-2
CASSLDRASWETQYF
TGTGCCAGCAGCTTAGATAGAGCTAGCTGGGAGACCCAGTACTTC
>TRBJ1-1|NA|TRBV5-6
CASSFDRNTEAFF
TGTGCCAGCAGCTTTGACAGAAACACTGAAGCTTTCTTT
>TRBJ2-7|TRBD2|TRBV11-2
CASSLELAGDYEQYF
TGTGCCAGCAGCTTAGAACTAGCGGGCGACTACGAGCAGTACTTC
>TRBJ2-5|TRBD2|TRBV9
CASSGGRLAGNQETQYF
TGTGCCAGCAGCGGCGGAAGACTAGCGGGGAATCAAGAGACCCAGTACTTC
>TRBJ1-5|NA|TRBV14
CASSQFSGVNQPQHF
TGTGCCAGCAGCCAATTTTCAGGGGTCAATCAGCCCCAGCATTTT
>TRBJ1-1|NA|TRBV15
CATSRGEGGRTEAFF
TGTGCCACCAGCAGAGGGGAGGGGGGCAGGACTGAAGCTTTCTTT
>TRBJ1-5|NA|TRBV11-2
CASSYGYSNQPQHF
TGTGCCAGCAGCTACGGGTATAGCAATCAGCCCCAGCATTTT
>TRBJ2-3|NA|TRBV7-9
CASSLAGEQDTQYF
TGTGCCAGCAGCTTGGCAGGGGAACAGGATACGCAGTATTTT
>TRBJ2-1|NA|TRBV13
CASGLAPYNEQFF
TGTGCCAGTGGACTCGCACCCTACAATGAGCAGTTCTTC
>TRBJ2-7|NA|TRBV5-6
CASSLEAYEQYF
TGTGCCAGCAGCTTGGAAGCTTACGAGCAGTACTTC
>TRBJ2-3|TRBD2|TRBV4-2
CASSLLAGGPEGTDTQYF
TGTGCCAGCAGCCTCCTAGCGGGAGGGCCGGAGGGAACAGATACGCAGTATTTT
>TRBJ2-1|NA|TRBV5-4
CASSPRISDEQFF
TGTGCCAGCAGCCCCCGGATTAGCGATGAGCAGTTCTTC
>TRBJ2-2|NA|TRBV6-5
CASTRGGINTGELFF
TGTGCCAGCACCAGGGGAGGGATAAACACCGGGGAGCTGTTTTTT
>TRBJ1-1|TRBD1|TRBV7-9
CASSLAQGQGFFWTEAFF
TGTGCCAGCAGCTTAGCGCAGGGACAGGGGTTTTTTTGGACTGAAGCTTTCTTT
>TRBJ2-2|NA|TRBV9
CASSVVAGDTGELFF
TGTGCCAGCAGCGTAGTGGCGGGTGACACCGGGGAGCTGTTTTTT
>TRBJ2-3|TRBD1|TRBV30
CAWSVDRGEADTQYF
TGTGCCTGGAGTGTAGACAGGGGGGAGGCAGATACGCAGTATTTT
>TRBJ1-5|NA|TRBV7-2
CASSLEVGANQPQHF
TGTGCCAGCAGCTTAGAGGTAGGGGCCAATCAGCCCCAGCATTTT